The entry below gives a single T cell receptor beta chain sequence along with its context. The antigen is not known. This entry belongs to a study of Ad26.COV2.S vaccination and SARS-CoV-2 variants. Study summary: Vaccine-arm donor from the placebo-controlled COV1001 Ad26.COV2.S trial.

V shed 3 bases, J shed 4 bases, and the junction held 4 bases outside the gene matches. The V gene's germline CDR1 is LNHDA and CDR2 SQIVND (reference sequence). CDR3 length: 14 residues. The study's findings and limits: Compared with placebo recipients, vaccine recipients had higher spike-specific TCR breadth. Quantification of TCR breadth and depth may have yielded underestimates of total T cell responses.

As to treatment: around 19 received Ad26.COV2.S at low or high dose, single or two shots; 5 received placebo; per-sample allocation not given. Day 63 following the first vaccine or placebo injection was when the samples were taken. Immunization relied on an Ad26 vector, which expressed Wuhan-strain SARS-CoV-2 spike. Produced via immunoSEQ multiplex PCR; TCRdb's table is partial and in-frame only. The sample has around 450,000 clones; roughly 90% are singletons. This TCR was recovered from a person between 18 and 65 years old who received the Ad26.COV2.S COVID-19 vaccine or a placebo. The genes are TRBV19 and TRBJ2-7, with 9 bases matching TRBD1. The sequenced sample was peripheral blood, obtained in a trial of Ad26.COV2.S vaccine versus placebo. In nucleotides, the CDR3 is TGTGCCAGTAGTATGACAGGGGGTGCTTACGAGCAGTACTTC. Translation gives CASSMTGGAYEQYF.